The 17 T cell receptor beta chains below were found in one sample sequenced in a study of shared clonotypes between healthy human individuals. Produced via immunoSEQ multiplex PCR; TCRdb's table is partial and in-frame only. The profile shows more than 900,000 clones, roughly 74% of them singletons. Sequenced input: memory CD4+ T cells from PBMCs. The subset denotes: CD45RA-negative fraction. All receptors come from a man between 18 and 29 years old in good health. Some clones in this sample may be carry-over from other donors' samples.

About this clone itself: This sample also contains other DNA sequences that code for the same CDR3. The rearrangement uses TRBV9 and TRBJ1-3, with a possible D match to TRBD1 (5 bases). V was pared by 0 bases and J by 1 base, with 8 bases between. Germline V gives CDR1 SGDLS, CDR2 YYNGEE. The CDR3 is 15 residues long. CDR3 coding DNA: TGTGCCAGCAGCGTAGACGGGACGTCTGGAAACACCATATATTTT. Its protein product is CASSVDGTSGNTIYF.

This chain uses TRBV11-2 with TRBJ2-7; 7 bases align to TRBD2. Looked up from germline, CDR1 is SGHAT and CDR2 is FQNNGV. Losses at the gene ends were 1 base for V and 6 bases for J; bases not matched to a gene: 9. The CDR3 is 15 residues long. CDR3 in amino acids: CASSLGREGLSEQYF. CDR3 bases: TGTGCCAGCAGCTTAGGGAGGGAGGGCCTCTCCGAGCAGTACTTC.

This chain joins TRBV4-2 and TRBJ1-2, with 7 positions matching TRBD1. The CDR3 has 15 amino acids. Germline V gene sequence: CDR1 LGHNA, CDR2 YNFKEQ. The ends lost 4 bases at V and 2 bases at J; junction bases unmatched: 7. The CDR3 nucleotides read TGTGCCAGCAGCCCCCACAGGGGCAGCAACTATGGCTACACCTTC. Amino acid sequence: CASSPHRGSNYGYTF.

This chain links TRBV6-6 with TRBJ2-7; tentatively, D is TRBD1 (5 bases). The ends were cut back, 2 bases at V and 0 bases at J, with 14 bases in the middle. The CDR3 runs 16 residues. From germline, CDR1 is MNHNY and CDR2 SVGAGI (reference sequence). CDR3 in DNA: TGTGCCAGCAGTTACCCCCCCCGACAGCGCTCCTACGAGCAGTACTTC. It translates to CASSYPPRQRSYEQYF.

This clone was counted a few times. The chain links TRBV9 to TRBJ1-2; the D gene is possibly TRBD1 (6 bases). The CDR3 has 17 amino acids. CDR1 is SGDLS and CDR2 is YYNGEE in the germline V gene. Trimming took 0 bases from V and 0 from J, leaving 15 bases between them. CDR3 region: CASSVDWGQPTNYGYTF. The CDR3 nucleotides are TGTGCCAGCAGCGTAGACTGGGGACAACCCACTAACTATGGCTACACCTTC.

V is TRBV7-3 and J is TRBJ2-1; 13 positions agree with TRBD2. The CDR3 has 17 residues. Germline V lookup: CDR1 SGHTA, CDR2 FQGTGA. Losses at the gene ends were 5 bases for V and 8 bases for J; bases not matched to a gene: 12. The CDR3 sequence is CASSLLPGTSGNHEQFF. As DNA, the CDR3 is TGTGCCAGCAGCCTCCTTCCCGGGACTAGCGGGAACCATGAGCAGTTCTTC. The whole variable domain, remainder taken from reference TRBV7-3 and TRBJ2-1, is GAGVSQTPSNKVTEKGKYVELRCDPISGHTALYWYRQSLGQGPEFLIYFQGTGAADDSGLPNDRFFAVRPEGSVSTLKIQRTERGDSAVYLCASSLLPGTSGNHEQFFGPGTRLTVL.

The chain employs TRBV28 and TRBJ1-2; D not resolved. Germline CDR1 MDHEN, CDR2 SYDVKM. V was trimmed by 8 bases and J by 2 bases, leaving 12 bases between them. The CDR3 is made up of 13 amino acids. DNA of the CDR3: TGTGCCAGCTCCCGAGGTGGGAACTATGGCTACACCTTC. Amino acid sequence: CASSRGGNYGYTF.

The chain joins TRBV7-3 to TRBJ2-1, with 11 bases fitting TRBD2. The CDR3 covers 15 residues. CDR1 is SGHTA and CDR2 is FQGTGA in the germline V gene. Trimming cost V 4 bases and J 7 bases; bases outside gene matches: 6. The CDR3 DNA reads TGTGCCAGCAGCTCATTGGGACTAGCGGCTAATGAGCAGTTCTTC. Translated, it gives CASSSLGLAANEQFF.

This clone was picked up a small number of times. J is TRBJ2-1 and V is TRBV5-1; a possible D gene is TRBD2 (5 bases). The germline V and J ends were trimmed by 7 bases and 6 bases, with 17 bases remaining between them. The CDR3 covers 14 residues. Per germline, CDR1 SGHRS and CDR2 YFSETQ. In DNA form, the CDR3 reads TGCGCCAGCTACCACGGCGAGGGCGGCAATGAGCAGTTCTTC. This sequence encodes CASYHGEGGNEQFF.

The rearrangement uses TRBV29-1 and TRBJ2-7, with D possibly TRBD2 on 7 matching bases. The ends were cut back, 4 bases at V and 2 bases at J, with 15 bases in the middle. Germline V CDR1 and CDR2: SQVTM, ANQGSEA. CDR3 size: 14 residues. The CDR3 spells CSVGIGGLPYEQYF. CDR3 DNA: TGCAGCGTTGGGATCGGGGGGCTTCCCTACGAGCAGTACTTC.

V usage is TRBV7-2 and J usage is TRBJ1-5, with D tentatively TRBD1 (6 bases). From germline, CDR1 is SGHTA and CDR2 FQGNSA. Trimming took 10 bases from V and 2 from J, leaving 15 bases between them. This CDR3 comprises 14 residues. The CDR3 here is CATTTGLGNQPQHF. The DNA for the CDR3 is TGTGCCACCACTACAGGGTTGGGCAATCAGCCCCAGCATTTT.

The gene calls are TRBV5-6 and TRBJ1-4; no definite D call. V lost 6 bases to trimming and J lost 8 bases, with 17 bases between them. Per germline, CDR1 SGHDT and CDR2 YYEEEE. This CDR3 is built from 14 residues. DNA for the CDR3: TGTGCCAGCACCACGTGGGGAGTTTGGGAAAAACTGTTTTTT. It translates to CASTTWGVWEKLFF.

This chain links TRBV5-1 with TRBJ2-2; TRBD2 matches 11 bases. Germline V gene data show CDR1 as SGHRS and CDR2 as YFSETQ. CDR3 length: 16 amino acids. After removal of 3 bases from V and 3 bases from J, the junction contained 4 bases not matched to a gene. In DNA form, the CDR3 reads TGCGCCAGCAGCTCTCCGGGACTAGCGGACACCGGGGAGCTGTTTTTT. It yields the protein CASSSPGLADTGELFF.

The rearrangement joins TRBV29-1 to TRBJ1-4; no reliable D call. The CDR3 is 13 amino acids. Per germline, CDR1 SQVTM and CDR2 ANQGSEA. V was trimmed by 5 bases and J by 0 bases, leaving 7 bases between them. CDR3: CSVFDSTNEKLFF. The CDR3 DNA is TGCAGCGTTTTCGATTCAACTAATGAAAAACTGTTTTTT.

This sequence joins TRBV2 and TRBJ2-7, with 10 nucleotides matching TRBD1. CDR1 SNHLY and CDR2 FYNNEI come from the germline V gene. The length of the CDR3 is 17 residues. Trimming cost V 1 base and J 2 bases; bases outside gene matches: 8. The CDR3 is CASSEGARQGAPYEQYF. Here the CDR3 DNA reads TGTGCCAGCAGTGAAGGCGCGAGACAGGGGGCCCCCTACGAGCAGTACTTC.

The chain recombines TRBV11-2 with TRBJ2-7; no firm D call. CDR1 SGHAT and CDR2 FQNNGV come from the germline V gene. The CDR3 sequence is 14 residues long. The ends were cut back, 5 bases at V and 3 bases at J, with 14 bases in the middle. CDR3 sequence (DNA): TGTGCCAGCAGCCTATCCCTCACAAACTACGAGCAGTACTTC. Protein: CASSLSLTNYEQYF. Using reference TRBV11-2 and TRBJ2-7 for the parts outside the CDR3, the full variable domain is EAGVAQSPRYKIIEKRQSVAFWCNPISGHATLYWYQQILGQGPKLLIQFQNNGVVDDSQLPKDRFSAERLKGVDSTLKIQPAKLEDSAVYLCASSLSLTNYEQYFGPGTRLTVT.

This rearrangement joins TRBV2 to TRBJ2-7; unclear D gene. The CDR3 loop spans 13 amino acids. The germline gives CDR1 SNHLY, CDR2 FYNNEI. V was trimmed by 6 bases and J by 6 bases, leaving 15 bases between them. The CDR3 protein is CASSVPLIGEQYF. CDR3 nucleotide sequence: TGTGCCAGCAGCGTACCCCTTATCGGCGAGCAGTACTTC.